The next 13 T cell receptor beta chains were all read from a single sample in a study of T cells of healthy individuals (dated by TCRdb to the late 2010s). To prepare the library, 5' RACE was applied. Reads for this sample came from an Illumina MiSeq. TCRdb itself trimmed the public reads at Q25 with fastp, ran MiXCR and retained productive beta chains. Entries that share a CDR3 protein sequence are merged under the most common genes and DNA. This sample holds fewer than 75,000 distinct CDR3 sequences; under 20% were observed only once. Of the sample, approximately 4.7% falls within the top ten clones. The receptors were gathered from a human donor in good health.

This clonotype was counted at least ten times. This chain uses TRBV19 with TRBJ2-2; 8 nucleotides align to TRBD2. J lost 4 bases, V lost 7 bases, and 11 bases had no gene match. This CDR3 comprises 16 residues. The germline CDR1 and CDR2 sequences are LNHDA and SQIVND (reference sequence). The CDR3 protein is CASKVPGGGFTGELFF. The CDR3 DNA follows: TGTGCCAGTAAGGTCCCCGGGGGGGGGTTCACCGGGGAGCTGTTTTTT.

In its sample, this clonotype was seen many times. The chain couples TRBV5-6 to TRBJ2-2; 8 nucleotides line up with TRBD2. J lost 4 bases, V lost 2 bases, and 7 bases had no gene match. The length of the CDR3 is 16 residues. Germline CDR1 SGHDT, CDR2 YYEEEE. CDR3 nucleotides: TGTGCCAGCAGCTTCGAGCGGGGGCAAACCACCGGGGAGCTGTTTTTT. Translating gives CASSFERGQTTGELFF.

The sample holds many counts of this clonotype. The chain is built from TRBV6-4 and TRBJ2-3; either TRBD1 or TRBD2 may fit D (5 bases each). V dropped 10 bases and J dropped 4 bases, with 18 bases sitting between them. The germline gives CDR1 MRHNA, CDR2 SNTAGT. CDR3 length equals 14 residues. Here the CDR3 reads CATSMGDDADTQYF. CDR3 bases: TGTGCCACCTCCATGGGGGACGACGCAGATACGCAGTATTTT.

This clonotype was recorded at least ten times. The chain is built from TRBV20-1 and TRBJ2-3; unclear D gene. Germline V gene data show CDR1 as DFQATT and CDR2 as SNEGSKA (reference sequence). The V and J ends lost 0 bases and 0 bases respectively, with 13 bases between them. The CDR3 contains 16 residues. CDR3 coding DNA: TGCAGTGCTAGAGATCCCCGGCACATCAGCACAGATACGCAGTATTTT. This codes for CSARDPRHISTDTQYF.

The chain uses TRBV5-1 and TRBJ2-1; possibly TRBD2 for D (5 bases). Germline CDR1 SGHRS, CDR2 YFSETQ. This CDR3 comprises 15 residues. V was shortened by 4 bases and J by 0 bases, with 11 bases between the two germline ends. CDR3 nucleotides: TGCGCCAGCAGCAGGACTCCCAGCTCCTACAATGAGCAGTTCTTC. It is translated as CASSRTPSSYNEQFF. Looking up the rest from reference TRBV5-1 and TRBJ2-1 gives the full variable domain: KAGVTQTPRYLIKTRGQQVTLSCSPISGHRSVSWYQQTPGQGLQFLFEYFSETQRNKGNFPGRFSGRQFSNSRSEMNVSTLELGDSALYLCASSRTPSSYNEQFFGPGTRLTVL.

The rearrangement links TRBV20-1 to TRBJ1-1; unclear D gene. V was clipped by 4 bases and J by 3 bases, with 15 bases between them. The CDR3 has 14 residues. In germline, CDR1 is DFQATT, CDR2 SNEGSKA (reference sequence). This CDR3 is CSANLGRIYTEAFF. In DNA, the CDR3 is TGCAGTGCTAATCTAGGACGGATTTACACTGAAGCTTTCTTT.

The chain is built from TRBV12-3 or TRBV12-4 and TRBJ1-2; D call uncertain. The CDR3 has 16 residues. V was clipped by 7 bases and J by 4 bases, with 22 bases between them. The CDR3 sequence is CASTFNSGFLIYGYTF. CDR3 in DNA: TGTGCCAGCACCTTTAACTCAGGTTTTCTCATCTATGGCTACACCTTC.

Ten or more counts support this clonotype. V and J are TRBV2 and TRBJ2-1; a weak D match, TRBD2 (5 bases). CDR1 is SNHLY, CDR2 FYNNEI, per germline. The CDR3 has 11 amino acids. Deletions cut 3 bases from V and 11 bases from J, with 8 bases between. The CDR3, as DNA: TGTGCCAGCAGTGAGCCGGGAAAGCAGTTCTTC. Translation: CASSEPGKQFF.

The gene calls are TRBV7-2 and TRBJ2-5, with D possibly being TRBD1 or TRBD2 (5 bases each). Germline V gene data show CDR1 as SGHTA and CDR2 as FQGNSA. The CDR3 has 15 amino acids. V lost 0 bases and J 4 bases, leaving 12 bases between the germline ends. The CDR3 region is CASSLAPTGGETQYF. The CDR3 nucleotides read TGTGCCAGCAGCTTAGCGCCGACTGGGGGAGAGACCCAGTACTTC.

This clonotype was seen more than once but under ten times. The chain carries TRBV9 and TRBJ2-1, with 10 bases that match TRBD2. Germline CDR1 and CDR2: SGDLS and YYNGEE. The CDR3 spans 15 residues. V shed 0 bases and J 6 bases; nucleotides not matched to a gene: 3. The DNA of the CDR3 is TGTGCCAGCAGCGTAGGAGCGGGGGGGGGCAATGAGCAGTTCTTC. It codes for CASSVGAGGGNEQFF.

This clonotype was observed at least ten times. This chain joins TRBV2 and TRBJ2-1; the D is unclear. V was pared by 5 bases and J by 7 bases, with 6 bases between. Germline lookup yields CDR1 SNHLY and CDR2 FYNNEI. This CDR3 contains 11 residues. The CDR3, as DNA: TGTGCCAGCAGTCTGATTAATGAGCAGTTCTTC. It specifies CASSLINEQFF.

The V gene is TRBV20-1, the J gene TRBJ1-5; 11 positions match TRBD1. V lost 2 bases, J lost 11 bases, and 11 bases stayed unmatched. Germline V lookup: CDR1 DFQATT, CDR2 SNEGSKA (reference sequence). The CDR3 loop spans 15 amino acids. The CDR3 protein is CSARTGTGGPQAQHF. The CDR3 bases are TGCAGTGCTAGAACGGGGACAGGGGGTCCGCAGGCCCAGCATTTT.

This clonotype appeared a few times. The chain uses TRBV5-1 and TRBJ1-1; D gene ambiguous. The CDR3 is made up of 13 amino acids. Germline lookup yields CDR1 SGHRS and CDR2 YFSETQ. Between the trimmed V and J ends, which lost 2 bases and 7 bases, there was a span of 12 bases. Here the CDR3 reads CASSFEGSNEAFF. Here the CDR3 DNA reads TGCGCCAGCAGCTTCGAGGGTTCCAATGAAGCTTTCTTT.